Following are 9 T cell receptor beta chains from one sample sequenced in a study of low-dose radiotherapy and immunotherapy resistance in tumors. First-strand cDNA used TRAV- and TRBV-specific primers, covering alpha and beta chains. Both a constant-region primer and a V-primer adapter served to amplify TCRs across 20 PCR cycles. TCRdb used MiXCR to reprocess the reads, holding one entry per CDR3 protein. The repertoire consists of about 82,000 distinct CDR3 sequences, with 15% to 20% occurring once and the leading ten covering over 4.5%. Indicated time point: before trial treatment. Source: PBMCs, taken before treatment. The receptors come from a male donor with prostate cancer.

This clonotype was detected ten times or more. This chain uses TRBV19 with TRBJ2-2; D ambiguous. CDR1 LNHDA and CDR2 SQIVND come from the germline V gene (reference sequence). This CDR3 is built from 14 residues. V dropped 7 bases and J dropped 4 bases, with 13 bases sitting between them. CDR3 in amino acids: CASTFGHTTGELFF. The CDR3 DNA follows: TGTGCCAGTACCTTTGGGCATACCACCGGGGAGCTGTTTTTT.

In its sample, this clonotype was seen many times. The gene calls are TRBV29-1 and TRBJ2-2; weak D call: TRBD2 (6 bases). The CDR3 extends over 14 amino acids. V was pared by 7 bases and J by 4 bases, with 16 bases between. Germline loops: CDR1 SQVTM, CDR2 ANQGSEA. In nucleotides, the CDR3 is TGCAGCGGGGGACTCACGGGAGCCACCGGGGAGCTGTTTTTT. Encoded protein: CSGGLTGATGELFF.

This clonotype was picked up many times. The CDR3 loop reads CASSQAWGGRHNEQFF. The CDR3 DNA is TGTGCCAGCAGCCAGGCATGGGGGGGACGCCACAATGAGCAGTTCTTC. The chain carries TRBV7-2 and TRBJ2-1; 7 positions match TRBD2. The CDR3 spans 16 residues. V trimming: 5 bases; J trimming: 5 bases; junction bases outside the gene matches: 12. CDR1 and CDR2 (germline): SGHTA, FQGNSA.

In its sample, this clonotype was seen many times. The rearrangement uses TRBV12-3 or TRBV12-4 and TRBJ2-1, with TRBD2 matching over 13 bases. J lost 7 bases, V lost 5 bases, and 5 bases had no gene match. The CDR3 loop spans 15 amino acids. CDR3 coding DNA: TGTGCCAGCAGTCTCCGGACTAGCGGGGGAAATGAGCAGTTCTTC. This gives the protein CASSLRTSGGNEQFF.

Of note for this clonotype: A far bigger clonotype differs at one base, so this is likely a read error. The V and J genes are TRBV6-1 and TRBJ2-5; D uncertain. This CDR3 is 16 amino acids long. Trimming cost V 5 bases and J 11 bases, with 27 bases left between them. Germline V gene lookup returns CDR1 MNHNS and CDR2 SASEGT. The CDR3 spells CASSSTRAGSYNEQYF. The CDR3 DNA reads TGTGCCAGCAGTTCGACCCGAGCCGGCTCCTACAATGAGCAGTACTTC.

The CDR3 sequence is CAWTGQYQETQYF. In nucleotides, the CDR3 is TGTGCCTGGACAGGACAATACCAAGAGACCCAGTACTTC. The rearrangement links TRBV30 to TRBJ2-5; D possibly corresponds to TRBD1 (5 bases). CDR3 size: 13 residues. Germline V CDR1 and CDR2: GTSNPN, SVGIG (reference sequence). V lost 4 bases, J lost 0 bases, and 9 bases lay in between.

This clonotype was observed many times. The chain combines TRBV7-3 with TRBJ2-3, with D hard to call. CDR1 is SGHTA, CDR2 FQGTGA, per germline. This CDR3 has 14 amino acids. The V end was cut by 8 bases, the J end by 1 base, with 13 bases between. The CDR3 nucleotides read TGTGCCAGCGGCCAACTTGTGGGCACAGATACGCAGTATTTT. This gives the protein CASGQLVGTDTQYF.

This chain links TRBV7-9 with TRBJ2-1; TRBD2 might be the D (6 bases). Per germline, CDR1 SEHNR and CDR2 FQNEAQ (reference sequence). This CDR3 comprises 14 residues. V was cut by 4 bases and J by 5 bases, with 12 bases left in between. The CDR3 loop reads CASSSGLSHNEQFF. CDR3 DNA sequence: TGTGCCAGCAGCTCGGGACTTTCACACAATGAGCAGTTCTTC.

This clonotype was found many times. The rearrangement links TRBV7-3 to TRBJ1-2; D unclear. Germline CDR1 SGHTA, CDR2 FQGTGA. This CDR3 contains 14 residues. V lost 4 bases and J lost 6, with 15 bases in between. CDR3: CASSSSPDGDGYTF. The CDR3 region has the DNA TGTGCCAGCAGCTCCAGTCCTGACGGGGATGGCTACACCTTC. The complete variable domain, with remaining parts taken from reference TRBV7-3 and TRBJ1-2, reads GAGVSQTPSNKVTEKGKYVELRCDPISGHTALYWYRQSLGQGPEFLIYFQGTGAADDSGLPNDRFFAVRPEGSVSTLKIQRTERGDSAVYLCASSSSPDGDGYTFGSGTRLTVV.